This T cell receptor (beta chain) was profiled in a study of blood T cell repertoires in COVID-19. Study details: Acute and convalescent COVID-19 specimens originated in the United States, Italy and Spain. PBMCs, B-cell-depleted T cells, or T cells were the source of the cDNA or gDNA that made up the material.

The CDR3 loop spans 13 amino acids. V dropped 7 bases and J dropped 4 bases, with 10 bases sitting between them. The germline gives CDR1 ENHRY, CDR2 SYGVKD. The table came from immunoSEQ multiplex PCR; TCRdb's copy has only in-frame clones and leaves some out. Here the sample spans more than 200,000 clones, 86% being singletons. Sequenced input: peripheral blood. The V call is TRBV10-3, the J call TRBJ2-2; D perhaps matches TRBD2 (6 bases). This receptor was obtained from a man over 45 with COVID-19, enrolled during active disease. The CDR3 DNA reads TGTGCCATCACCAAGGAGGGCACCGGGGAGCTGTTTTTT. Amino acids: CAITKEGTGELFF.